This TCR beta chain stems from a study of shared clonotypes between healthy human individuals. General study points: Naive CD4 clonotypes were shared across a handful of donors at roughly 5%.

Turning to this clone: Its antigen is unidentified.

The authors split each subset's genomic DNA evenly across several immunoSEQ plates. Method: immunoSEQ multiplex PCR; TCRdb's copy keeps in-frame clones and lacks some. The sample includes 600,000 to 750,000 clones, roughly 72% seen only once; the top ten take around 1.8%. Sequencing was done on a sample of memory CD4+ T cells sorted from blood. Subset reported: CD45RA-negative fraction. The receptor comes from a woman between 25 and 40 years old in good health.

The CDR3 coding sequence is TGTGCCAGCAGTATCCGGGACACTACCTACGAGCAGTACTTC. This translates into CASSIRDTTYEQYF. The V gene is TRBV6-1, the J gene TRBJ2-7; D may be TRBD1 (6 bases). The CDR3 consists of 14 residues. Trimming shortened V by 5 bases and J by 2 bases, and 13 bases separated the two germline ends. Germline CDR1 is MNHNS and CDR2 is SASEGT.